Listed below are T cell receptor beta chains from one sample, sequenced in a study of blood T cell repertoires in COVID-19. Libraries were prepared by immunoSEQ multiplex PCR; TCRdb keeps only in-frame clonotypes and omits some of them. The sample carries about 120,000 clones, over 70% recorded once. The specimen was peripheral blood. Receptor source: a man aged 50-60 years with acute or convalescent COVID-19. Both conserved end residues are part of each CDR3. A D gene is named only where the DNA matches it firmly. Only part of the rows carry a size: once, few, many, or a class if the clone is expanded.

v_call	clone_size	d_call	j_call	cdr3_nt	cdr3_aa
TRBV7-3	-	-	TRBJ2-2	TGTGCCAGCAGCTTATATGGCCAGAACACCGGGGAGCTGTTTTTT	CASSLYGQNTGELFF
TRBV6-5	once	TRBD1	TRBJ1-2	TGTGCCAGCAGCGCCGGGACAGGGTTTCGTGGCTACACCTTC	CASSAGTGFRGYTF
TRBV7-3	-	TRBD2	TRBJ2-3	TGTGCCAGCAGCTTAAACTCTTTAGCGGGGGGCCTGGGAGATACGCAGTATTTT	CASSLNSLAGGLGDTQYF
TRBV15	-	TRBD2	TRBJ2-1	TGTGCCACCAGCGACGGGGGGGCTATAGATGAGCAGTTCTTC	CATSDGGAIDEQFF
TRBV19	-	TRBD1	TRBJ1-3	TGTGCCAGTGACAGGGGCAGCTCTGGAAACACCATATATTTT	CASDRGSSGNTIYF
TRBV9	-	-	TRBJ1-2	TGTGCCAGCAGCCGACCTGGACAGATTTATGGCTACACCTTC	CASSRPGQIYGYTF
TRBV7-7	few	-	TRBJ1-1	TGTGCCAGCAGCTTAAGCGTGAACACTGAAGCTTTCTTT	CASSLSVNTEAFF
TRBV5-3	-	-	TRBJ1-1	TGTGCCAGAAGAACGACAGCTGAAGCTTTCTTT	CARRTTAEAFF
TRBV11-2	many	-	TRBJ2-5	TGTGCCAGCAGCTTGACAGGGGAGGGAGAGACCCAGTACTTC	CASSLTGEGETQYF
TRBV6-5	-	TRBD1	TRBJ1-1	TGTGCCAGCAGCACGGACAGGGGGTGGACTGAAGCTTTCTTT	CASSTDRGWTEAFF
TRBV5-1	-	-	TRBJ1-1	TGCGCCAGCAGCTCCCCACAGAACACTGAAGCTTTCTTT	CASSSPQNTEAFF